The following is a T cell receptor (beta chain) sequence with its context. Its cognate antigen is unknown. These data come from a study of radiotherapy plus CTLA-4 blockade in lung cancer. General study points: The best prediction of response reportedly came from early blood T cell clone dynamics, with interferon-beta. After treatment with radiotherapy plus ipilimumab, TCR clones that came from the tumor expanded in blood.

TCRdb's copy holds only in-frame clones and misses some; the assay was immunoSEQ multiplex PCR. The sample shows about 62,000 clones, 70% to 80% of them seen only once. This CDR3 is 13 amino acids long. With 3 bases removed from V and 7 bases from J, the gap between germline ends came to 12 bases. CDR1 is SEHNR, CDR2 FQNEAQ, per germline (reference sequence). This TCR was recovered from a human donor with non-small cell lung cancer who had a complete response to radiotherapy plus ipilimumab. This specimen was peripheral blood, taken from a patient treated with radiotherapy plus ipilimumab. The chain combines TRBV7-9 with TRBJ1-2; no reliable D call. In DNA form, the CDR3 reads TGTGCCAGCAGCTTCCCGGGGATTGGTGGCTACACCTTC. Protein: CASSFPGIGGYTF.